Detailed here is one T cell receptor (beta chain). One end of the junction does not line up with germline, which may come from a read error. This specimen belongs to a study of Graves' ophthalmopathy and Graves' hyperthyroidism. CDR3 size: 15 residues. Germline loops: CDR1 MGHDK, CDR2 SYGVNS. CDR3 regions of TCR beta were amplified from RNA transcripts. RT-PCR with HTBI primers came first, then second-round multiplex PCR. TCRdb called the multiplex PCR reads again in MiXCR, with one record for every CDR3 protein. This sample carries 500,000 to 600,000 distinct CDR3 sequences, about two fifths of them seen once, and the ten largest clones take 3.5% to 4.5%.

The sample comprised peripheral blood or thyroid tissue (not recorded which). This chain uses TRBV25-1 with TRBJ2-7; weak D call: TRBD1 (6 bases). The receptor was isolated from an adult man with Graves' hyperthyroidism. CDR3 loop: CASSEGTGWLREQHF. Written as DNA, the CDR3 is TGTGCCAGCAGTGAGGGAACAGGGTGGCTTAGGGAGCAGCACTTC.